These 18 T cell receptor beta chains were all obtained from the same sample, sequenced in a study of blood T cell repertoires in COVID-19. Clones were sequenced by immunoSEQ multiplex PCR, and TCRdb holds only the in-frame ones, with some missing. Here the sample spans about 120,000 clones, around nine tenths being singletons. The sample comprised peripheral blood. These receptor sequences come from a human donor with active COVID-19. The donor label of this sample is uncertain.

For the CDR3, the DNA is TGTGCCAGCAGTTCTCCGACAGGGGCGGGTAATTCACCCCTCCACTTT. This gives the protein CASSSPTGAGNSPLHF. The chain combines TRBV6-2 or TRBV6-3 with TRBJ1-6, with TRBD1 matching over 8 bases. The CDR3 is 16 residues long. V shed 4 bases, J shed 6 bases, and the junction held 8 bases outside the gene matches. Germline V gene sequence: CDR1 MNHEY, CDR2 SVGEGT.

The V call is TRBV7-2, the J call TRBJ1-1; 9 positions match TRBD1. Germline CDR1 SGHTA, CDR2 FQGNSA. V dropped 4 bases and J dropped 5; count of bases not matched to a gene: 8. The CDR3 is 15 residues long. The CDR3 spells CASSSHRGPGTEAFF. The CDR3 DNA reads as TGTGCCAGCAGCTCCCACAGGGGGCCTGGGACTGAAGCTTTCTTT.

The rearrangement joins TRBV7-9 to TRBJ2-5, with D possibly being TRBD1 (5 bases). CDR3 size: 14 residues. V was trimmed by 1 base and J by 4 bases, leaving 10 bases between them. CDR1 and CDR2 (germline): SEHNR, FQNEAQ (reference sequence). CDR3 in DNA: TGTGCCAGCAGCTTAGAGGGGTCTGGAGAGACCCAGTACTTC. Translating it yields CASSLEGSGETQYF.

The chain combines TRBV7-2 with TRBJ2-3; the match to TRBD2 covers 11 bases. V shed 6 bases, J shed 2 bases, and the junction held 13 bases outside the gene matches. This CDR3 contains 18 residues. Germline V lookup: CDR1 SGHTA, CDR2 FQGNSA. The CDR3 DNA sequence: TGTGCCAGCAGATCTAGCGGGGGGTTTGCCGTACTCACAGATACGCAGTATTTT. Encoded protein: CASRSSGGFAVLTDTQYF.

This chain joins TRBV11-2 and TRBJ1-5; possible D gene TRBD1, 6 bases. The CDR3 sequence is 14 residues long. Trimming removed 3 bases from V and 3 bases from J, with 9 bases in between. Germline V lookup: CDR1 SGHAT, CDR2 FQNNGV. As DNA, the CDR3 is TGTGCCAGCAGCTTGGACAGCACCAATCAGCCCCAGCATTTT. Its protein product is CASSLDSTNQPQHF.

The V gene is TRBV9, the J gene TRBJ2-5, with 8 bases identical to TRBD1. V shed 0 bases and J 4 bases; nucleotides not matched to a gene: 8. Per the germline V gene, CDR1 is SGDLS and CDR2 is YYNGEE. The CDR3 extends over 16 amino acids. CDR3 amino acids: CASSVEPGTGGETQYF. In DNA form, the CDR3 reads TGTGCCAGCAGCGTAGAACCCGGGACAGGAGGAGAGACCCAGTACTTC.

The chain links TRBV5-1 to TRBJ2-5; TRBD1 matches 7 bases. Trimming removed 6 bases from V and 3 bases from J; junction bases left unmatched: 8. Germline lookup yields CDR1 SGHRS and CDR2 YFSETQ. The CDR3 has 14 residues. The CDR3 nucleotides are TGCGCCAGCATCCGAGGGACAGCCGAAGAGACCCAGTACTTC. It encodes CASIRGTAEETQYF. The variable domain in full, with the rest retrieved from reference TRBV5-1 and TRBJ2-5, is KAGVTQTPRYLIKTRGQQVTLSCSPISGHRSVSWYQQTPGQGLQFLFEYFSETQRNKGNFPGRFSGRQFSNSRSEMNVSTLELGDSALYLCASIRGTAEETQYFGPGTRLLVL.

As DNA, the CDR3 is TGTGCCAGCACCCCATCGGGGGGCAACTGGGAGCTGTTTTTT. Protein: CASTPSGGNWELFF. This chain connects TRBV27 to TRBJ2-2, with D possibly matching TRBD2 (7 bases). Germline V lookup: CDR1 MNHEY, CDR2 SMNVEV (reference sequence). V was trimmed by 7 bases and J by 9 bases, leaving 18 bases between them. The CDR3 runs to 14 residues.

The chain combines TRBV7-2 with TRBJ1-6; 7 nucleotides match TRBD1. V lost 2 bases and J lost 8; bases outside the gene matches: 6. Germline CDR1 reads SGHTA; CDR2 reads FQGNSA. The CDR3 consists of 15 residues. The CDR3 spells CASSLPGGPYSPLHF. CDR3 DNA: TGTGCCAGCAGCTTACCAGGGGGGCCGTATTCACCCCTCCACTTT.

The chain joins TRBV5-1 to TRBJ1-2, with 10 bases fitting TRBD1. The trim removed 6 bases at V and 1 base at J, leaving 3 bases unmatched. The germline CDR1 and CDR2 sequences are SGHRS and YFSETQ. This CDR3 is built from 14 residues. CDR3 bases: TGCGCCAGCAAGAGGGACAGGGGTAACTATGGCTACACCTTC. Translating gives CASKRDRGNYGYTF. Based on the CDR3 plus reference TRBV5-1 and TRBJ1-2, the full variable domain is KAGVTQTPRYLIKTRGQQVTLSCSPISGHRSVSWYQQTPGQGLQFLFEYFSETQRNKGNFPGRFSGRQFSNSRSEMNVSTLELGDSALYLCASKRDRGNYGYTFGSGTRLTVV.

The chain recombines TRBV6-2 or TRBV6-3 with TRBJ1-2, with D uncertain. The germline V gene encodes CDR1 MNHEY and CDR2 SVGEGT. CDR3 length: 14 residues. The ends were cut back, 3 bases at V and 2 bases at J, with 10 bases in the middle. The CDR3 spells CASSYFGVNYGYTF. The CDR3 DNA follows: TGTGCCAGCAGTTATTTCGGAGTCAACTATGGCTACACCTTC.

The CDR3 nucleotides read TGTGCCAGCAGCTCGCAGGGGGCCTTGAACACTGAAGCTTTCTTT. Translating gives CASSSQGALNTEAFF. The V and J genes are TRBV7-9 and TRBJ1-1, with 8 bases that match TRBD1. J lost 0 bases, V lost 4 bases, and 4 bases had no gene match. Germline V CDR1 and CDR2: SEHNR, FQNEAQ (reference sequence). This CDR3 is 15 amino acids long.

This rearrangement joins TRBV10-3 to TRBJ1-1; TRBD1 aligns across 12 bases. With 4 bases clipped from V and 3 bases from J, the junction kept 3 bases outside the gene matches. The CDR3 contains 15 residues. CDR1 and CDR2 from the germline V gene are ENHRY and SYGVKD. CDR3 coding DNA: TGTGCCATCAGTGTTGGGACAGGGGGCCACACTGAAGCTTTCTTT. It translates to CAISVGTGGHTEAFF.

The chain couples TRBV18 to TRBJ2-2; 9 bases match TRBD1. The V and J ends lost 6 bases and 1 base, in that order; junction bases with no gene match: 3. Germline V gene data show CDR1 as KGHSH and CDR2 as LQKENI. CDR3 length: 15 residues. CDR3 loop: CASSPGQGNTGELFF. CDR3 nucleotides: TGTGCCAGCTCCCCGGGACAGGGGAACACCGGGGAGCTGTTTTTT.

This chain joins TRBV9 and TRBJ2-2, with 10 bases identical to TRBD2. Germline V gene sequence: CDR1 SGDLS, CDR2 YYNGEE. V lost 0 bases, J lost 4 bases, and 3 bases stayed unmatched. This CDR3 is 16 amino acids long. Written as DNA, the CDR3 is TGTGCCAGCAGCGTAGGTGCTAGCGGGGGCACCGGGGAGCTGTTTTTT. This encodes CASSVGASGGTGELFF.

The genes are TRBV5-1 and TRBJ1-1; D is unresolved. Trimming stripped 0 bases from V and 4 bases from J, with 13 bases between. In germline, CDR1 is SGHRS, CDR2 YFSETQ. The CDR3 is 15 residues long. The CDR3 bases are TGCGCCAGCAGCTTGGGTTCACAACAGTTCACTGAAGCTTTCTTT. Translating gives CASSLGSQQFTEAFF. The full variable domain, with the rest looked up from reference TRBV5-1 and TRBJ1-1, is KAGVTQTPRYLIKTRGQQVTLSCSPISGHRSVSWYQQTPGQGLQFLFEYFSETQRNKGNFPGRFSGRQFSNSRSEMNVSTLELGDSALYLCASSLGSQQFTEAFFGQGTRLTVV.

The V and J genes are TRBV13 and TRBJ2-2; D is possibly TRBD1 (6 bases). CDR1 and CDR2 (germline): PRHDT, FYEKMQ (reference sequence). This CDR3 is built from 16 residues. The ends were cut back, 5 bases at V and 2 bases at J, with 15 bases in the middle. CDR3 bases: TGTGCCAGCAGCCGCTGGACAGACGTTAACACCGGGGAGCTGTTTTTT. Its protein product is CASSRWTDVNTGELFF.

This rearrangement joins TRBV6-5 to TRBJ2-7, with D possibly TRBD1 on 6 matching bases. The germline CDR1 and CDR2 sequences are MNHEY and SVGAGI. V lost 7 bases and J lost 4, with 14 bases in between. The CDR3 covers 13 residues. This CDR3 is CASNGGSWYEQYF. DNA for the CDR3: TGTGCCAGCAATGGGGGCTCGTGGTACGAGCAGTACTTC.